Included here is one TCR beta chain sequence, with context. This table comes from immunoSEQ multiplex PCR, and its TCRdb copy is limited to in-frame clones, with some not included. The sample carries about 250,000 clones, 89% recorded once. These data are taken from a study of blood T cell repertoires in COVID-19. Germline V lookup: CDR1 SGHDT, CDR2 YYEEEE. Germline trimming cut 3 bases from V and 4 bases from J; bases unmatched to any gene: 4. The CDR3 is 14 amino acids. This receptor was taken from a woman aged 30 to 39 with acute COVID-19. The sequencing sample was made of PBMCs or T cells enriched from blood (not recorded which). The rearrangement uses TRBV5-6 and TRBJ1-2; 9 positions agree with TRBD1. CDR3: CASSWGQGGYGYTF. DNA of the CDR3: TGTGCCAGCAGCTGGGGACAGGGAGGCTATGGCTACACCTTC. The complete variable domain, with remaining parts taken from reference TRBV5-6 and TRBJ1-2, reads DAGVTQSPTHLIKTRGQQVTLRCSPKSGHDTVSWYQQALGQGPQFIFQYYEEEERQRGNFPDRFSGHQFPNYSSELNVNALLLGDSALYLCASSWGQGGYGYTFGSGTRLTVV.